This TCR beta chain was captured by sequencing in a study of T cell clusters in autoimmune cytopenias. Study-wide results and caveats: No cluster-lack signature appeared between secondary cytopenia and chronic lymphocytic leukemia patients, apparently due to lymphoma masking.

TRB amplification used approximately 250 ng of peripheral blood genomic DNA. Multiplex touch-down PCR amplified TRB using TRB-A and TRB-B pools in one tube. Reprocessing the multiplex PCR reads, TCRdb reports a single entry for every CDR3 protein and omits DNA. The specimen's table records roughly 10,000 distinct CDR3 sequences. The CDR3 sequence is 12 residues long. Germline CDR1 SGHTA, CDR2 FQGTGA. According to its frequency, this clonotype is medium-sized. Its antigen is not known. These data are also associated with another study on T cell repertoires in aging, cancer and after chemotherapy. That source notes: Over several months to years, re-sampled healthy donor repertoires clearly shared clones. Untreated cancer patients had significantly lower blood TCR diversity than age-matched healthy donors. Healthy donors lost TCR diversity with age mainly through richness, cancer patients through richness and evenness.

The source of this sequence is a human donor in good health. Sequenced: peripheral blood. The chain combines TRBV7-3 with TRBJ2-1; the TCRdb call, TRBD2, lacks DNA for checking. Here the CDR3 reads CASSPGGDEQFF. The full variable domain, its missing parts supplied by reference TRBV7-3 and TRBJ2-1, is GAGVSQTPSNKVTEKGKYVELRCDPISGHTALYWYRQSLGQGPEFLIYFQGTGAADDSGLPNDRFFAVRPEGSVSTLKIQRTERGDSAVYLCASSPGGDEQFFGPGTRLTVL.